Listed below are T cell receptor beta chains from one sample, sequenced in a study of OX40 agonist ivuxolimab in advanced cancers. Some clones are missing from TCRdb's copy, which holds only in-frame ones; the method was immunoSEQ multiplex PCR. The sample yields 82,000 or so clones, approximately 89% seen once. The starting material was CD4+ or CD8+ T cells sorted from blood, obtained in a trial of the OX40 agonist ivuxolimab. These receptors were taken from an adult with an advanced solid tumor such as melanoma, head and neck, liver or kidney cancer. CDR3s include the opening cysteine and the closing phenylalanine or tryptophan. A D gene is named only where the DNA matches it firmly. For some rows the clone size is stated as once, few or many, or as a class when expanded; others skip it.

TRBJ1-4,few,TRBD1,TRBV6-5,TGTGCCAGCAGTGGCGGACAGGGTCGGGGTGAAAAACTGTTTTTT,CASSGGQGRGEKLFF
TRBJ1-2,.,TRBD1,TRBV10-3,TGTGCCATCAGCTCGGGGACAGCCGGTGGCTACACCTTC,CAISSGTAGGYTF
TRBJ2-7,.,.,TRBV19,TGTGCCAGTAGTATCTCGGGTATAGCCTACGAGCAGTACTTC,CASSISGIAYEQYF
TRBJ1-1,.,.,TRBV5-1,TGCGCCAGCAGGCCACGGAGACTGAACACTGAAGCTTTCTTT,CASRPRRLNTEAFF
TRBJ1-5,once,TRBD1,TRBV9,TGTGCCAGCAGCGTGGAGGGGGCGGGCAATCAGCCCCAGCATTTT,CASSVEGAGNQPQHF
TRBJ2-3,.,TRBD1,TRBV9,TGTGCCAGCAGCGTCTCAGGGGGTGGCACAGATACGCAGTATTTT,CASSVSGGGTDTQYF
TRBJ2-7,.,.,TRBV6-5,TGTGCCAGCAGTGATTTGACAATCACCGAGCAGTACTTC,CASSDLTITEQYF
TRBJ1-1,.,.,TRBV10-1,TGCGCCACCCTGAACACTGAAGCTTTCTTT,CATLNTEAFF
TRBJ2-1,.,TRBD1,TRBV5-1,TGCGCCAGCAGCTTTCAGGGGGCGGTCTACGATGAGCAGTTCTTC,CASSFQGAVYDEQFF
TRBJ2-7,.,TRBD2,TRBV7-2,TGTGCCAGCAGCTCCATGGGCGGGGGGTTCAACGAGCAGTACTTC,CASSSMGGGFNEQYF
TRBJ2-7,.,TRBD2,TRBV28,TGTGCCAGCCATAGCGGGGAGAAATACGAGCAGTACTTC,CASHSGEKYEQYF
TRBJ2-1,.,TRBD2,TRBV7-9,TGTGCCAGCAGCTACCAGAGGAGCGGGGGGCCGGGCTACAATGAGCAGTTCTTC,CASSYQRSGGPGYNEQFF
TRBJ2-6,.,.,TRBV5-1,TGCGCCAGCAGCTTGGAACCTAACTCTGGGGCCAACGTCCTGACTTTC,CASSLEPNSGANVLTF
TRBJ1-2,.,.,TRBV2,TGTGCCAGCAGTGAGACACGGAATGTTGGAGGCTACACCTTC,CASSETRNVGGYTF
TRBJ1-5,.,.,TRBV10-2,TGCGCCAGCAGCGACAACATAAATCAGCCCCAGCATTTT,CASSDNINQPQHF
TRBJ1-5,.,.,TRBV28,TGTGCCAGCAGGGGGCAACAGGACCGCAATCAGCCCCAGCATTTT,CASRGQQDRNQPQHF
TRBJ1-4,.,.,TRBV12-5,TGTGCTAGTGGTTTGGCAACTACAGGCCAAGGGAATGAAAAACTGTTTTTT,CASGLATTGQGNEKLFF
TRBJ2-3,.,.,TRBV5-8,TGTGCCAGCAGCTTGGGGGCCACCCCCACAGATACGCAGTATTTT,CASSLGATPTDTQYF
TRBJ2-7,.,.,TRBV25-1,TGTGCCAGCAGTCGTCCCGGACAGAGCGAGCAGTACTTC,CASSRPGQSEQYF
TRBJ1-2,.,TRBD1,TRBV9,TGTGCCAACAGCGCCCGGGACAGTAACTATGGCTACACCTTC,CANSARDSNYGYTF
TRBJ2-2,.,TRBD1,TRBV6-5,TGTGCCAGCAGTTCTACCAGGGGGCTGGGCGGGGAGCTGTTTTTT,CASSSTRGLGGELFF
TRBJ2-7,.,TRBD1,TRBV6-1,TGTGCCAGTTGGGACAGTTCCTACGAGCAGTACTTC,CASWDSSYEQYF
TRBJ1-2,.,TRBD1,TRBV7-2,TGTGCCAGCAGCGCCAGACAGGGAGGAATGGATGGCTACACCTTC,CASSARQGGMDGYTF
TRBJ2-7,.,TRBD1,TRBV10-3,TGTGCCATCACCGACCCATGGACAGGGCCTTACGAGCAGTACTTC,CAITDPWTGPYEQYF